This passage covers 27 T cell receptor beta chains from one sample sequenced in a study of blood T cell repertoires in COVID-19. Here immunoSEQ multiplex PCR was the method, and the copy in TCRdb shows in-frame clones only, minus some. The sample includes about 88,000 clones, 70% to 90% of them seen just once. The specimen sequenced was peripheral blood. These receptors were obtained from a woman aged 80 or over with acute or convalescent COVID-19.

The gene calls are TRBV4-2 and TRBJ1-5; D uncertain. Trimming took 4 bases from V and 0 from J, leaving 16 bases between them. The CDR3 runs to 17 residues. Germline V gives CDR1 LGHNA, CDR2 YNFKEQ. The DNA for the CDR3 is TGTGCCAGCAGCCTTAGCTTGGCCTTCTATAGCAATCAGCCCCAGCATTTT. It encodes CASSLSLAFYSNQPQHF.

The V gene is TRBV25-1, the J gene TRBJ1-2; D uncertain. The CDR3 length is 13 residues. Germline lookup yields CDR1 MGHDK and CDR2 SYGVNS. Trimming removed 6 bases at V and 4 bases at J, with 12 bases between. The CDR3 reads CASSLQLGYGYTF. The CDR3 DNA sequence: TGTGCCAGCAGCTTACAGCTTGGCTATGGCTACACCTTC.

The chain joins TRBV19 to TRBJ2-1; a weak D match, TRBD2 (6 bases). CDR1 is LNHDA and CDR2 is SQIVND in the germline V gene (reference sequence). With 8 bases removed from V and 0 bases from J, the gap between germline ends came to 17 bases. The CDR3 runs 16 residues. DNA of the CDR3: TGTGCCAGTGCCACCGGGACTCACAGCTCCTACAATGAGCAGTTCTTC. Its translation: CASATGTHSSYNEQFF.

In this sample, this clone turned up a few times. The chain employs TRBV28 and TRBJ1-5; a weak D match, TRBD1 (5 bases). CDR1 and CDR2 (germline): MDHEN, SYDVKM. V lost 6 bases and J 0 bases, leaving 15 bases between the germline ends. The CDR3 is 16 amino acids. The chain's CDR3 is CASSPLGGFSNQPQHF. The DNA of the CDR3 is TGTGCCAGCAGCCCCTTGGGGGGATTTAGCAATCAGCCCCAGCATTTT.

This chain links TRBV28 with TRBJ1-6; TRBD1 is a possible D gene (6 bases). This CDR3 region has 18 residues. Germline V gene sequence: CDR1 MDHEN, CDR2 SYDVKM. V lost 4 bases, J lost 0 bases, and 16 bases lay in between. The CDR3 loop is CASSWGLTGSSYNSPLHF. The CDR3 DNA follows: TGTGCCAGCAGTTGGGGCTTGACAGGTAGCTCCTATAATTCACCCCTCCACTTT.

This chain links TRBV27 with TRBJ1-2; D unresolved. The CDR3 consists of 14 residues. From germline, CDR1 is MNHEY and CDR2 SMNVEV (reference sequence). V was pared by 3 bases and J by 4 bases, with 12 bases between. CDR3 loop: CASSFLAGSYGYTF. DNA of the CDR3: TGTGCCAGCAGTTTCCTCGCGGGCAGCTATGGCTACACCTTC.

In its sample, this clone was seen once. This chain joins TRBV7-2 and TRBJ2-7; D gene uncertain. Deletions cut 4 bases from V and 3 bases from J, with 7 bases between. Germline assignment: CDR1 SGHTA and CDR2 FQGNSA. The CDR3 extends over 12 amino acids. This chain's CDR3 is CASSYTIYEQYF. The CDR3 DNA sequence: TGTGCCAGCAGCTACACTATCTACGAGCAGTACTTC.

J is TRBJ1-5 and V is TRBV19; possible D gene TRBD1, 6 bases. CDR1 and CDR2 (germline): LNHDA, SQIVND (reference sequence). This CDR3 is built from 12 residues. Between the trimmed V and J ends, which lost 9 bases and 4 bases, there was a span of 10 bases. The CDR3 reads CASSGVNQPQHF. The DNA for the CDR3 is TGTGCCAGCTCAGGGGTTAATCAGCCCCAGCATTTT.

The V gene is TRBV5-8, the J gene TRBJ2-1; TRBD2 is a possible D gene (7 bases). Per germline, CDR1 SGHTS and CDR2 YDEGEE. Trimming left V 2 bases short and J 9 bases short, with 15 bases between. This CDR3 contains 14 residues. In DNA form, the CDR3 reads TGTGCCAGCAGCTTAAGGGGGGGGCCGGGTGAGCAGTTCTTC. The encoded protein is CASSLRGGPGEQFF.

This clone was seen a few times. The gene calls are TRBV5-1 and TRBJ1-2, with D maybe TRBD1 (5 bases). V was cut by 4 bases and J by 7 bases, with 17 bases left in between. Germline assignment: CDR1 SGHRS and CDR2 YFSETQ. The CDR3 runs 14 residues. The chain's CDR3 is CASSRGGAGIGYTF. DNA for the CDR3: TGCGCCAGCAGCAGGGGAGGCGCAGGGATTGGCTACACCTTC.

The chain recombines TRBV5-1 with TRBJ2-7; 8 bases line up with TRBD2. Trimming removed 0 bases from V and 0 bases from J; junction bases left unmatched: 5. CDR3 size: 16 residues. Germline values: CDR1 SGHRS, CDR2 YFSETQ. CDR3 loop: CASSLELAETSYEQYF. The CDR3 bases are TGCGCCAGCAGCTTGGAACTAGCGGAGACCTCCTACGAGCAGTACTTC.

The chain uses TRBV30 and TRBJ1-5; 10 positions match TRBD1. This CDR3 spans 17 amino acids. Germline V gives CDR1 GTSNPN, CDR2 SVGIG (reference sequence). Trimming cost V 0 bases and J 2 bases; bases outside gene matches: 7. The CDR3 DNA reads TGTGCCTGGAGTGTAGGGACAGGGGTTTCGGGCAATCAGCCCCAGCATTTT. Translating it yields CAWSVGTGVSGNQPQHF. The variable domain in full, with the rest retrieved from reference TRBV30 and TRBJ1-5, is SQTIHQWPATLVQPVGSPLSLECTVEGTSNPNLYWYRQAAGRGLQLLFYSVGIGQISSEVPQNLSASRPQDRQFILSSKKLLLSDSGFYLCAWSVGTGVSGNQPQHFGDGTRLSIL.

The chain recombines TRBV7-2 with TRBJ1-2, with D possibly TRBD1 on 6 matching bases. CDR1 is SGHTA, CDR2 FQGNSA, per germline. With 1 base removed from V and 4 bases from J, the gap between germline ends came to 13 bases. The CDR3 is 15 residues long. CDR3 coding DNA: TGTGCCAGCAGCTTAGTAGGGGGGGGCGGCTATGGCTACACCTTC. As protein: CASSLVGGGGYGYTF.

This sequence joins TRBV28 and TRBJ2-7; D might be TRBD2 (5 bases). The germline V gene has CDR1 MDHEN and CDR2 SYDVKM. V lost 5 bases, J lost 7 bases, and 18 bases lay in between. The CDR3 is made up of 14 amino acids. The CDR3 coding sequence is TGTGCCAGCAGTCGCCCTGGAAGCGGCTGGGAGCAGTACTTC. The encoded protein is CASSRPGSGWEQYF.

The chain links TRBV19 to TRBJ1-2, with a tentative D call TRBD1 (5 bases). This CDR3 has 13 amino acids. V gave up 2 bases and J gave up 6 bases, with 10 bases separating them. Per germline, CDR1 LNHDA and CDR2 SQIVND (reference sequence). Here the CDR3 DNA reads TGTGCCAGTAGTATAAAGCCAGGGCATGGCTACACCTTC. Its translation: CASSIKPGHGYTF.

This clone was observed once. This sequence joins TRBV25-1 and TRBJ2-7; a weak D match, TRBD2 (5 bases). The CDR3 runs to 13 residues. Germline V gene sequence: CDR1 MGHDK, CDR2 SYGVNS. The V end was cut by 7 bases, the J end by 3 bases, with 13 bases between. CDR3 nucleotide sequence: TGTGCCAGCATGAGGACTGGCAACTACGAGCAGTACTTC. Its protein is CASMRTGNYEQYF.

The rearrangement uses TRBV30 and TRBJ1-1; 7 positions agree with TRBD1. Germline CDR1 GTSNPN, CDR2 SVGIG (reference sequence). V shed 3 bases, J shed 7 bases, and the junction held 5 bases outside the gene matches. The CDR3 is made up of 12 amino acids. The CDR3 nucleotides read TGTGCCTGGAGAGGGGGCTATGGTGAAGCTTTCTTT. It encodes CAWRGGYGEAFF.

V usage is TRBV19 and J usage is TRBJ2-4, with 7 positions matching TRBD2. Trimming at V came to 5 bases and at J to 4 bases, leaving 14 bases not matched to a gene. The CDR3 contains 17 residues. Germline V gene data show CDR1 as LNHDA and CDR2 as SQIVND (reference sequence). The CDR3 DNA follows: TGTGCCAGTAGTCTCCGGCCGGTGGGAGGGAGGAAAAACATTCAGTACTTC. This codes for CASSLRPVGGRKNIQYF.

In this sample, this clone turned up once. This chain links TRBV9 with TRBJ1-1; no definite D call. This CDR3 region has 14 residues. Trimming cost V 0 bases and J 0 bases, with 6 bases left between them. Germline V lookup: CDR1 SGDLS, CDR2 YYNGEE. CDR3 nucleotides: TGTGCCAGCAGCGTAGTAGAAGTGAACACTGAAGCTTTCTTT. Protein: CASSVVEVNTEAFF.

The chain links TRBV11-2 to TRBJ1-3, with 10 bases fitting TRBD1. CDR3 length: 14 amino acids. CDR1 and CDR2 from the germline V gene are SGHAT and FQNNGV. Trimming took 6 bases from V and 4 from J; bases not matched to a gene: 3. CDR3 bases: TGTGCCAGCAGTTGGGACAGGGGAGGAAACACCATATATTTT. This sequence encodes CASSWDRGGNTIYF.

The count of this clone is one. Sequence at one end of the junction differs from germline and may be a read error. The chain links TRBV29-1 to TRBJ2-1; maybe TRBD2 (6 bases). Germline V gives CDR1 SQVTM, CDR2 ANQGSEA. The CDR3 runs to 12 residues. CDR3 nucleotide sequence: TGCAGCGGGGGACTCTCCGACAATGAGCAGTTCTTC. This sequence encodes CSGGLSDNEQFF.

The V and J genes are TRBV9 and TRBJ1-3; weak D call: TRBD1 (6 bases). From germline, CDR1 is SGDLS and CDR2 YYNGEE. V was trimmed by 2 bases and J by 2 bases, leaving 11 bases between them. The CDR3 is 15 amino acids. The CDR3 spells CASSVAGTPGNTIYF. CDR3 nucleotides: TGTGCCAGCAGCGTCGCCGGGACACCTGGAAACACCATATATTTT.

The chain joins TRBV2 to TRBJ2-7; unclear D gene. V lost 6 bases to trimming and J lost 12 bases, with 18 bases between them. CDR3 length: 12 residues. Per germline, CDR1 SNHLY and CDR2 FYNNEI. The CDR3 DNA follows: TGTGCCAGCAGCCCGACGACCTTCCAGCGGTACTTC. Its protein product is CASSPTTFQRYF.

The V and J genes are TRBV18 and TRBJ2-1; the match to TRBD2 covers 8 bases. The V and J ends lost 6 bases and 5 bases, in that order; junction bases with no gene match: 3. Germline V gene data show CDR1 as KGHSH and CDR2 as LQKENI. The CDR3 sequence is 13 residues long. The CDR3 DNA reads TGTGCCAGCTCGCTACTAGCGGACAATGAGCAGTTCTTC. It translates to CASSLLADNEQFF.

The chain recombines TRBV6-5 with TRBJ1-6, with D unresolved. Germline CDR1 is MNHEY and CDR2 is SVGAGI. Trimming stripped 0 bases from V and 7 bases from J, with 7 bases between. This CDR3 has 14 amino acids. In nucleotides, the CDR3 is TGTGCCAGCAGTTACTCGGGAGCCAATTCACCCCTCCACTTT. Translated: CASSYSGANSPLHF.

The rearrangement links TRBV18 to TRBJ2-5, with 10 bases that match TRBD2. The germline gives CDR1 KGHSH, CDR2 LQKENI. The CDR3 is 14 residues long. With V trimmed by 6 bases and J by 1 base, 2 bases remained unmatched. Here the CDR3 DNA reads TGTGCCAGCTCTCGGACTAGCGGCCAAGAGACCCAGTACTTC. Its translation is CASSRTSGQETQYF.

The chain employs TRBV7-9 and TRBJ1-2; D is uncertain. CDR1 is SEHNR, CDR2 FQNEAQ, per germline (reference sequence). The CDR3 loop spans 13 amino acids. V lost 5 bases and J 3 bases, leaving 10 bases between the germline ends. CDR3 in DNA: TGTGCCAGCAGCCTCGTTTCCCACTATGGCTACACCTTC. Protein product: CASSLVSHYGYTF.